This record covers a single T cell receptor (beta chain). Its antigen is not identified. Germline loops: CDR1 MGHRA, CDR2 YSYEKL. This CDR3 spans 15 amino acids. V was clipped by 7 bases and J by 0 bases, with 10 bases between them. These data originate in a study of blood T cells in healthy people across ages. Study conclusions and caveats: PBMCs that were unsorted prevented a conclusive naive versus antigen-experienced comparison.

A second roughly 6 to 12 cycle PCR used barcoded and J-beta primers. Every molecule of cDNA carried a tag from a template-switch adaptor with 12 random nucleotides. One entry per CDR3 protein, called by TCRdb with MiXCR from the 5' RACE reads. The sample shows about 1,400,000 distinct CDR3 sequences, approximately 38% of them seen only once. The receptor was derived from a woman under 30 in good health. The sequencing input was blood. The chain carries TRBV4-1 and TRBJ2-6; D is unclear. The CDR3, as DNA: TGCGCCAGCAAGGACGGAAGCTCTGGGGCCAACGTCCTGACTTTC. Its protein is CASKDGSSGANVLTF.